This TCR beta chain is from a study of blood T cell repertoires in COVID-19. Study details: PBMCs, B-cell-depleted T cells, or T cells were the source of the cDNA or gDNA that made up the material.

Looked up from germline, CDR1 is MNHEY and CDR2 is SVGEGT. The CDR3 runs to 12 residues. Trimming took off 6 bases at V and 8 bases at J, with 11 bases between the two ends. Authors' processing steps: Amplification from reference gene primers served as the basis for estimated nucleated cell counts. Sequenced by immunoSEQ multiplex PCR; TCRdb stores in-frame clones only, minus some. V, J and clone size reflect that table, while D and trimming were determined from the DNA. Altogether roughly 33,000 clones are present, around 86% being singletons, with the ten largest covering 10%. The chain employs TRBV6-2 or TRBV6-3 and TRBJ2-1; D gene ambiguous. The clonotype comes from a man older than 75 with active COVID-19. Sequenced material: peripheral blood. The DNA of the CDR3 is TGTGCCAGCAGCCCTCGGTCCCATGAGCAGTTCTTC. Amino acid sequence: CASSPRSHEQFF.